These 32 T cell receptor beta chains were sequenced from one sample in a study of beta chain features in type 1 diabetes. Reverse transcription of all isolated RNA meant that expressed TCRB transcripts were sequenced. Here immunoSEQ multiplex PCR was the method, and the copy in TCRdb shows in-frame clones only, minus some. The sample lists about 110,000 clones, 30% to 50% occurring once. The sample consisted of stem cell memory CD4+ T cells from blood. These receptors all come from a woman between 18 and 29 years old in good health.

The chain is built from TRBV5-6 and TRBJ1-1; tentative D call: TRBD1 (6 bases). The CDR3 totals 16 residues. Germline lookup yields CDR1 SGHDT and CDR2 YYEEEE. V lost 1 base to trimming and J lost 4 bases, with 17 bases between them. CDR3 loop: CASSLNWGRVVTEAFF. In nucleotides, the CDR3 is TGTGCCAGCAGCTTGAATTGGGGGCGCGTCGTCACTGAAGCTTTCTTT.

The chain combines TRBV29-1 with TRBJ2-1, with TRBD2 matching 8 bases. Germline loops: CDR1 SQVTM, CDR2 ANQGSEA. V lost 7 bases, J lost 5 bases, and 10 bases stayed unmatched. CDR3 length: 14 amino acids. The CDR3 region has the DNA TGCAGCGATGGGAGCGGGAGATGGGACAATGAGCAGTTCTTC. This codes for CSDGSGRWDNEQFF.

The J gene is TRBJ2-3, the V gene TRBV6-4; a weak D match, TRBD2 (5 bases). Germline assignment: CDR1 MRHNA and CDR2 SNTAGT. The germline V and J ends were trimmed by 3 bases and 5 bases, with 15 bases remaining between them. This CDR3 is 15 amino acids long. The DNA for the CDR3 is TGTGCCAGCAGTGAAGGCCCAAGTGGAGGAGATACGCAGTATTTT. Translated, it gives CASSEGPSGGDTQYF.

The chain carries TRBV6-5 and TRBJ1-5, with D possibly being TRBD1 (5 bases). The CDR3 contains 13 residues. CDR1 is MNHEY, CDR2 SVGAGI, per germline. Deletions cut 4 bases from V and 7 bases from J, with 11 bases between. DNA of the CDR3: TGTGCCAGCAGTTGGCAGGGAGGCCAGCCCCAGCATTTT. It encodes CASSWQGGQPQHF.

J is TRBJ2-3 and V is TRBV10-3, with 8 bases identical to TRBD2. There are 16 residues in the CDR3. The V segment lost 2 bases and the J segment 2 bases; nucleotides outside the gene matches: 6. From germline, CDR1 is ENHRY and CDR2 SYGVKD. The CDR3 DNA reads TGTGCCATCAGTGAGGGACTAGCTGGGATCACAGATACGCAGTATTTT. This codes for CAISEGLAGITDTQYF.

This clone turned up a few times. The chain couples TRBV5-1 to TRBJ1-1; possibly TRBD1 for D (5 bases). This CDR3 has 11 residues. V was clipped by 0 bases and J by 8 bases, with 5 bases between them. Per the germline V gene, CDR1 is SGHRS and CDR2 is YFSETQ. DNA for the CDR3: TGCGCCAGCAGCTTGGACAGGGAAGCTTTCTTT. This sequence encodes CASSLDREAFF.

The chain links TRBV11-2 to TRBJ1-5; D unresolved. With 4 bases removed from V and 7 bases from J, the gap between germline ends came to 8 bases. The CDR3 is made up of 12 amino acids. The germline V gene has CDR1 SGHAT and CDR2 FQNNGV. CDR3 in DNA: TGTGCCAGCAGCTCCGAGAGGCAGCCCCAGCATTTT. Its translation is CASSSERQPQHF.

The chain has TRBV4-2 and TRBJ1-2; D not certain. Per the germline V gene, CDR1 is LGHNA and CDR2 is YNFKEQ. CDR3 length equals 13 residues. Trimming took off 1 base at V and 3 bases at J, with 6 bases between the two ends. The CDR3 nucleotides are TGTGCCAGCAGCCAAGGGGAGGACTATGGCTACACCTTC. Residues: CASSQGEDYGYTF.

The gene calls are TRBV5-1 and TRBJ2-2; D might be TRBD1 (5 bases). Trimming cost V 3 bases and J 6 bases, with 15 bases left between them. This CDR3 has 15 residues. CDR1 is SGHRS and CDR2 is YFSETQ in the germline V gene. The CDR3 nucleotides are TGCGCCAGCAGCTCTATTCAGGGATGGTCCGGGGAGCTGTTTTTT. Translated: CASSSIQGWSGELFF.

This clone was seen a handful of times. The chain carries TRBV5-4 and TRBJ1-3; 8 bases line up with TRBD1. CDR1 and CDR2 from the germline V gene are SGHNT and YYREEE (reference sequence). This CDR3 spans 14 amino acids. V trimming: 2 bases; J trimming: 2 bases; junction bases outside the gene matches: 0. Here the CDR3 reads CASSLQGAGNTIYF. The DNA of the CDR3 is TGTGCCAGCAGCTTACAGGGGGCTGGAAACACCATATATTTT.

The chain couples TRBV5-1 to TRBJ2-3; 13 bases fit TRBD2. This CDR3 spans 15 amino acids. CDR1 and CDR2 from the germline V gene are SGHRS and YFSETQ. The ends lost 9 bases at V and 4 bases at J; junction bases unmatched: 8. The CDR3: CATTRGLAGADTQYF. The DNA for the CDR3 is TGCGCCACTACTAGAGGACTAGCGGGAGCAGATACGCAGTATTTT.

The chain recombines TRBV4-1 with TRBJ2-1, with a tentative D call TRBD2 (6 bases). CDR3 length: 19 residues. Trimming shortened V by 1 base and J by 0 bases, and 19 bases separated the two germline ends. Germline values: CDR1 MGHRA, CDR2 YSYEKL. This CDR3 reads CASSQARRAGSTSYNEQFF. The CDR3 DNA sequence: TGCGCCAGCAGCCAAGCCCGCCGAGCCGGGAGTACCTCCTACAATGAGCAGTTCTTC.

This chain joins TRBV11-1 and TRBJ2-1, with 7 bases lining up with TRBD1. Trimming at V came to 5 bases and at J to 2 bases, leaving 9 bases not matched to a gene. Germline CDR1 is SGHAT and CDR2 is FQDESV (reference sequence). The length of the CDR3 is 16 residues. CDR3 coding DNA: TGTGCCAGCAGCGACCCCGGGACAGTTCCCTACAATGAGCAGTTCTTC. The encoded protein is CASSDPGTVPYNEQFF.

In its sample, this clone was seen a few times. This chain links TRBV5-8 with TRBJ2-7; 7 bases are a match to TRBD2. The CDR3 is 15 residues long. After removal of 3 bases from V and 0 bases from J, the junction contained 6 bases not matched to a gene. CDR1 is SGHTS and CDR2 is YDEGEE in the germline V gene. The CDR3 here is CASSSSGASSYEQYF. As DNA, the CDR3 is TGTGCCAGCAGCTCAAGCGGGGCGAGCTCCTACGAGCAGTACTTC.

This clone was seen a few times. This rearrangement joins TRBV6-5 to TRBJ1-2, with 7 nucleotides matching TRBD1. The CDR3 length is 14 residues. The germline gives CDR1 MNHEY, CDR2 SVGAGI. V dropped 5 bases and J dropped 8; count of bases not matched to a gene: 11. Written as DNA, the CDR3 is TGTGCCAGCAGTACCCGGGACAGAAGACGGGGCTACACCTTC. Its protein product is CASSTRDRRRGYTF.

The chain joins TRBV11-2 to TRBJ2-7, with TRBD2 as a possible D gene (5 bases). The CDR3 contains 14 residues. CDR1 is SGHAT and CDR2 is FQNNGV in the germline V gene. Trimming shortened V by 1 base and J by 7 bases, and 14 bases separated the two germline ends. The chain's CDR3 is CASSLAGLAGEQYF. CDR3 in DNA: TGTGCCAGCAGCTTAGCTGGGCTAGCCGGGGAGCAGTACTTC.

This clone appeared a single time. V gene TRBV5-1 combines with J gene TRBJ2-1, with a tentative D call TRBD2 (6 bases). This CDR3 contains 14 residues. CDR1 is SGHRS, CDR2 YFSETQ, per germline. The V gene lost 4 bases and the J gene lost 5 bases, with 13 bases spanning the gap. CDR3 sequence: CASSPGVPNNEQFF. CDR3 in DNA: TGCGCCAGCAGCCCGGGAGTTCCTAACAATGAGCAGTTCTTC.

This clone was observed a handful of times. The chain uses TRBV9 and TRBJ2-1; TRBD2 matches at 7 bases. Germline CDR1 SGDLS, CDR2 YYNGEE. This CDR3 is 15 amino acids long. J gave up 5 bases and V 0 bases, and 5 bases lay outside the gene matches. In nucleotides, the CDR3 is TGTGCCAGCAGCGTAGGCCTAGCGGTTAACAATGAGCAGTTCTTC. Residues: CASSVGLAVNNEQFF.

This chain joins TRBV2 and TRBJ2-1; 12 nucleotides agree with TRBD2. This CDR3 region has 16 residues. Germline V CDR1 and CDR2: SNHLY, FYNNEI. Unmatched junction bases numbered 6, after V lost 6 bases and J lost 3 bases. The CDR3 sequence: CASSPRTSGIYNEQFF. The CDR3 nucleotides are TGTGCCAGCAGCCCACGGACTAGCGGGATCTACAATGAGCAGTTCTTC.

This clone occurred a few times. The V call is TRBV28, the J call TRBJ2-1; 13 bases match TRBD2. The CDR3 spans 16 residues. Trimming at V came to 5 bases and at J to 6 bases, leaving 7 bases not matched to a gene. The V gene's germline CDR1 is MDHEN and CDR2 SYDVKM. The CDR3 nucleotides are TGTGCCAGCAGTATAATCGGACTAGCGGGAGCCAATGAGCAGTTCTTC. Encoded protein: CASSIIGLAGANEQFF.

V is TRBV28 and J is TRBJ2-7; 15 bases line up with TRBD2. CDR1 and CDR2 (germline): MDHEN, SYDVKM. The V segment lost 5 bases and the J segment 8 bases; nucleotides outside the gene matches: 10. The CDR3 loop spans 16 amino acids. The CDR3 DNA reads TGTGCCAGCAGTCGCGGGACTAGCGGGAGGAACCATCAGCAGTACTTC. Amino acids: CASSRGTSGRNHQQYF.

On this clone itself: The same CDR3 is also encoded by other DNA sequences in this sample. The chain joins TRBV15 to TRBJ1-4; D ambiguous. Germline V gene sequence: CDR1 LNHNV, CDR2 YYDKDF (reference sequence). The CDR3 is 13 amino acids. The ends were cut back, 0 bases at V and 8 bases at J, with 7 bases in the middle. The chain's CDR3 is CATSRDGPEKLFF. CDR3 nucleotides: TGTGCCACCAGCAGAGATGGGCCCGAAAAACTGTTTTTT.

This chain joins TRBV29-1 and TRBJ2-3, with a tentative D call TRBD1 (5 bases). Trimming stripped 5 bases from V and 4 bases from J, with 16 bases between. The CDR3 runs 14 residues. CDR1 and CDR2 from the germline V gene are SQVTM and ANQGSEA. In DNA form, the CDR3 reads TGCAGCGTTATTCTCAGGGCCGGCCCAGATACGCAGTATTTT. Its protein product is CSVILRAGPDTQYF.

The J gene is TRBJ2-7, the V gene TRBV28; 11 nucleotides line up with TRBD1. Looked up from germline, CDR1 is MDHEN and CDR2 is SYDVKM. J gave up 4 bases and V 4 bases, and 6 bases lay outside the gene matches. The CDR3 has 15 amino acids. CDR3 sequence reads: CASSSGQGANYEQYF. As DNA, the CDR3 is TGTGCCAGCAGTTCCGGACAGGGGGCAAATTACGAGCAGTACTTC.

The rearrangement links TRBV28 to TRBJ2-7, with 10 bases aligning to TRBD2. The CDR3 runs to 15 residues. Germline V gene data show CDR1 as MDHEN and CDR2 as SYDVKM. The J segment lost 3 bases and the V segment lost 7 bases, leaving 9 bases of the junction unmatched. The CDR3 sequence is CASTSGGPLLYEQYF. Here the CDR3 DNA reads TGTGCCAGCACTAGCGGGGGCCCCCTCCTCTACGAGCAGTACTTC.

The CDR3 here is CASSLHTGSSYNEQFF. The CDR3 DNA reads TGTGCCAGCAGTTTACATACAGGCAGCTCCTACAATGAGCAGTTCTTC. The chain uses TRBV28 and TRBJ2-1; D is perhaps TRBD1 (5 bases). Germline V lookup: CDR1 MDHEN, CDR2 SYDVKM. Between the trimmed V and J ends, which lost 2 bases and 0 bases, there was a span of 11 bases. The CDR3 totals 16 residues.

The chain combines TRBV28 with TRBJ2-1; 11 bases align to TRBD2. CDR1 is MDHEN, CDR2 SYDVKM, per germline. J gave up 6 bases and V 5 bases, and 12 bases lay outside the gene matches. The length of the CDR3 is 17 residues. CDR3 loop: CASSRGERLAGPNEQFF. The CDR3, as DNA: TGTGCCAGCAGTAGGGGAGAGAGACTAGCGGGACCCAATGAGCAGTTCTTC.

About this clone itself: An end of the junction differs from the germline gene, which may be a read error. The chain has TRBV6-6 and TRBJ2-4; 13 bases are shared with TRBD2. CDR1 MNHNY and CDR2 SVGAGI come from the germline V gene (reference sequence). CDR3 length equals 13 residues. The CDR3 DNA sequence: TGTGCCAGTGGTGGACTAGCGGGAGACCAGAGGGACTTC. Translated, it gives CASGGLAGDQRDF.

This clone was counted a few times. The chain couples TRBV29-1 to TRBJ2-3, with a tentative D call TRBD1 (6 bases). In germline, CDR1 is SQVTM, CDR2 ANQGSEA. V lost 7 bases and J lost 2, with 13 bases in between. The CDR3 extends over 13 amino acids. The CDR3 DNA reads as TGCAGCGCAGGGGCCAGATTCACAGATACGCAGTATTTT. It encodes CSAGARFTDTQYF.

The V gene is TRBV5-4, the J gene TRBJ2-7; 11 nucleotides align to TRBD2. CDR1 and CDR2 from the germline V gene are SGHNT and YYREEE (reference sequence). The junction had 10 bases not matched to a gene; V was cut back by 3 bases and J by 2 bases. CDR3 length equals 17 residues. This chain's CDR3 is CASSSTSGNLRPYEQYF. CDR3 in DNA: TGTGCCAGCAGCTCGACTAGCGGGAACCTGAGACCCTACGAGCAGTACTTC. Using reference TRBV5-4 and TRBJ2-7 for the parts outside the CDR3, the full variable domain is ETGVTQSPTHLIKTRGQQVTLRCSSQSGHNTVSWYQQALGQGPQFIFQYYREEENGRGNFPPRFSGLQFPNYSSELNVNALELDDSALYLCASSSTSGNLRPYEQYFGPGTRLTVT.

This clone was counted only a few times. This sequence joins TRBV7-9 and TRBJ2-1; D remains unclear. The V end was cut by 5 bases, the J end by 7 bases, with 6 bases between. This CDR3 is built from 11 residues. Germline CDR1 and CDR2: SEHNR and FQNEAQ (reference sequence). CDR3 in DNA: TGTGCCAGCAGCCTACCTAATGAGCAGTTCTTC. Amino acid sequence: CASSLPNEQFF.

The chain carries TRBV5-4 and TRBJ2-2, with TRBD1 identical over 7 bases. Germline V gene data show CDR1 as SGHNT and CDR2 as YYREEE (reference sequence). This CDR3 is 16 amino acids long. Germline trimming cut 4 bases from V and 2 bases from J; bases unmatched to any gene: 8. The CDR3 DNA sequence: TGTGCCAGCAGCCGTAGAGGGACAGAAAACACCGGGGAGCTGTTTTTT. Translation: CASSRRGTENTGELFF. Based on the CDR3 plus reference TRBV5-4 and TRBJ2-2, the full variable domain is ETGVTQSPTHLIKTRGQQVTLRCSSQSGHNTVSWYQQALGQGPQFIFQYYREEENGRGNFPPRFSGLQFPNYSSELNVNALELDDSALYLCASSRRGTENTGELFFGEGSRLTVL.